The T cell receptor (beta chain) under discussion was sequenced for a study of cytomegalovirus exposure and HLA in healthy donors (dated by TCRdb to about 2017). Background on the whole study: According to a later analysis, the 110 or so validation repertoires were produced on the same platform as the 600 to 850 repertoires of the first cohort. The study aimed to test whether cataloging public T cell receptors could reveal signatures of past pathogen exposure. In addition to the first cohort of around 670 subjects, a separate validation cohort of approximately 120 different subjects was used. To predict cytomegalovirus infection status, the study combined high-throughput TCR immunosequencing, statistical association of individual TCRs with disease status, and machine learning.

The CDR3 spans 13 residues, from the cysteine through the phenylalanine. The only DNA kept is the CDR3, 39 bases in frame from the first base. V loses 5 bases, J loses 5 bases, and the germline ends lie 12 bases apart. The germline V gene provides CDR1 MNHNS and CDR2 SASEGT. The library was made by the immunoSEQ multiplex PCR assay. Turning to the authors' computational methods: A statistical classification framework was developed to diagnose cytomegalovirus status using the catalog of TCR beta chain sequences. In TCRdb, the immuneACCESS table is reduced to in-frame sequences with V and J assigned. These tables do not hold every clone; where another copy was compared, an unresolved V gene accounts for under half, and the others remain unexplained. D and trimming were read from the DNA, whereas the V and J calls and clone size are those reported in that table. The sample records more than 60,000 clones, approximately 96% of which are singletons. 1.5% to 2% of the sample lies in the top ten.

The paper's findings and limits, for the study overall: Of the cluster scores, roughly 95% were above 0 in a later analysis, which found that TCRs clustered in the first cohort also tended to co-occur in the 120 or so validation repertoires. A total of 150 or so TCR beta chains were listed by the study as associated with cytomegalovirus. The classifier was reported to diagnose cytomegalovirus status with high specificity and sensitivity in both the original cohort and the validation cohort. The authors suggested that the approach could potentially be generalized to other disease states and immunological phenotypes. In vitro tests confirmed that three of the cytomegalovirus-associated TCR beta chains recognize cytomegalovirus antigens. Most TCR sequences were observed very rarely across donors, whereas some public TCRs were present in many individuals. The validation cohort had no HLA typing available for a later analysis, so co-occurrence within that cohort was assessed over all 120 or so repertoires.

Separate from the approximately 700-subject first cohort, the validation cohort of about 110 subjects was the group to which the donors belonged. As to this clone: The clone's antigen remains unknown. No base-level quality is on record; no much larger clone is a single base apart.

This TCR was recovered from a woman aged 18-35 years in good health and CMV-seropositive. The source material was PBMCs. The V and J genes are TRBV6-1 and TRBJ2-5; the D region possibly corresponds to TRBD1 (6 bases align). The bases are TGTGCCAGCAGTCCGACCCAGGGGGAGACCCAGTACTTC. The encoded protein is CASSPTQGETQYF.